This T cell receptor beta chain comes out of a study of response to subunit inactivated influenza vaccine. This clonotype occurred a few times. TCRdb re-called the RT-PCR reads through MiXCR, storing one row per CDR3 protein. The repertoire holds 450,000 to 600,000 distinct CDR3 sequences, with less than 7.5% as singletons. The receptor's source is a man aged 45-69 years who received an inactivated influenza vaccine. This material consisted of PBMCs from blood, taken less than 30 months after vaccination.

The CDR3 nucleotides are TGTGCCAGCAGTTCTCTCCCGACCTACGAGCAGTACTTC. This encodes CASSSLPTYEQYF. The rearrangement joins TRBV6-5 to TRBJ2-7, with D hard to call. The CDR3 loop spans 13 amino acids. Germline V gives CDR1 MNHEY, CDR2 SVGAGI. Trimming left V 4 bases short and J 2 bases short, with 9 bases between.